The 29 T cell receptor beta chains below come from one sample, sequenced in a study of CXCR3-negative and CXCR3-positive naive CD8 T cells. Preparation of TRB cDNA libraries relied on 5' RACE carrying UMI labels. With the 5' RACE reads reprocessed, TCRdb shows one record per CDR3 protein and no DNA. The sample table sets out roughly 7,200 distinct CDR3 sequences. What was sequenced was naive CXCR3- CD8+ T cells from blood. Noted subset: CD45RO-CCR7+CD27+CD95- naive CD8+ T cells lacking CXCR3 (TNR3-). These receptors originate from a human donor in good health. Some clones in this sample may be carry-over from other donors' samples.

The chain links TRBV12-5 to TRBJ2-2; the D gene TCRdb calls, TRBD1, cannot be checked with no DNA. CDR1 is LGHNT and CDR2 is FRNRAP in the germline V gene. The length of the CDR3 is 16 residues. CDR3 loop: CASGQTGTPDTGELFF.

The J gene is TRBJ2-7, the V gene TRBV19; without DNA, the TCRdb call of TRBD1 cannot be checked. The germline CDR1 and CDR2 sequences are LNHDA and SQIVND (reference sequence). This CDR3 contains 14 residues. The chain's CDR3 is CASSSTGITYEQYF.

The gene calls are TRBV7-8 and TRBJ2-5; TCRdb's D call, TRBD2, is unchecked because there is no DNA. This CDR3 has 16 amino acids. Germline V gene data show CDR1 as SGHVS and CDR2 as FQNEAQ. CDR3: CASSLGLLADSETQYF.

CDR3 loop: CSARMLTYEQYF. The chain recombines TRBV20-1 with TRBJ2-7. Germline values: CDR1 DFQATT, CDR2 SNEGSKA (reference sequence). The CDR3 consists of 12 residues.

Its frequency marks this clonotype as medium-sized. The chain couples TRBV7-8 to TRBJ1-6. The CDR3 is 13 residues long. Germline values: CDR1 SGHVS, CDR2 FQNEAQ. The CDR3 here is CASSLSTSSPLHF.

This clonotype is classed as medium-sized by frequency. The chain employs TRBV29-1 and TRBJ2-7. The CDR3 consists of 11 residues. Germline V gene data show CDR1 as SQVTM and CDR2 as ANQGSEA. This CDR3 is CSVEKGYEQYF.

In terms of frequency, this clonotype is medium-sized. This sequence joins TRBV11-2 and TRBJ2-2; TCRdb selects TRBD2, and the lack of DNA leaves this call unchecked. Per the germline V gene, CDR1 is SGHAT and CDR2 is FQNNGV. CDR3 length equals 16 residues. The CDR3 loop is CASSLAAGLNTGELFF.

In terms of frequency, this clonotype is medium-sized (0.01 to 0.1%). J is TRBJ1-2 and V is TRBV29-1; TCRdb's D call of TRBD1 is untestable without DNA. The CDR3 loop spans 12 amino acids. From germline, CDR1 is SQVTM and CDR2 ANQGSEA. This chain's CDR3 is CSGRQGSYGYTF.

This clonotype counts as medium-sized by frequency. The genes are TRBV29-1 and TRBJ2-3; TCRdb gives TRBD1 as the D gene, but with no DNA this cannot be confirmed. Germline V CDR1 and CDR2: SQVTM, ANQGSEA. The CDR3 is 13 residues long. The CDR3 sequence: CSAISGAGDTQYF.

The chain carries TRBV5-1 and TRBJ2-1; TCRdb indicates TRBD1, and absent DNA this call remains unverified. Germline V CDR1 and CDR2: SGHRS, YFSETQ. This CDR3 is 15 amino acids long. This CDR3 reads CASSSGQGTGNEQFF.

The rearrangement uses TRBV29-1 and TRBJ2-7; TCRdb returns TRBD1, unconfirmable since there is no DNA. The CDR3 covers 15 residues. Germline V gene data show CDR1 as SQVTM and CDR2 as ANQGSEA. This CDR3 is CSVEGAGTGVDEQYF.

This clonotype shows up as medium-sized by frequency. The chain is built from TRBV29-1 and TRBJ1-1; TCRdb's D call, TRBD1, is unchecked because there is no DNA. The germline V gene encodes CDR1 SQVTM and CDR2 ANQGSEA. This CDR3 comprises 16 residues. The CDR3 region is CSVDGAMSDPTTEAFF.

The rearrangement uses TRBV29-1 and TRBJ2-7; TCRdb's assignment of TRBD1 cannot be checked, as there is no DNA. Per germline, CDR1 SQVTM and CDR2 ANQGSEA. The CDR3 spans 13 residues. This chain's CDR3 is CSVVFREAYEQYF.

This clonotype is classed as medium-sized by frequency. V is TRBV29-1 and J is TRBJ2-7; the TRBD1 assignment by TCRdb is unverifiable without DNA. Germline V gives CDR1 SQVTM, CDR2 ANQGSEA. This CDR3 spans 14 amino acids. This CDR3 reads CSVASQGGNYEQYF.

This clonotype ranks as medium-sized in terms of frequency. The CDR3 loop is CASSPGRDRPRSEKLFF. The chain couples TRBV6-6 to TRBJ1-4; TCRdb's D call of TRBD1 is untestable without DNA. CDR1 and CDR2 (germline): MNHNY, SVGAGI (reference sequence). There are 17 residues in the CDR3.

The V gene is TRBV7-9, the J gene TRBJ2-2; TCRdb lists TRBD1, though no DNA is available to test this call. Germline V gene data show CDR1 as SEHNR and CDR2 as FQNEAQ (reference sequence). The CDR3 length is 15 residues. CDR3: CASTTWTANTGELFF.

The chain joins TRBV11-2 to TRBJ2-2; TCRdb selects TRBD2, and the lack of DNA leaves this call unchecked. The CDR3 is made up of 16 amino acids. Germline CDR1 and CDR2: SGHAT and FQNNGV. The CDR3 loop reads CASSTPGLANTGELFF. Full variable domain (remainder filled in from reference TRBV11-2 and TRBJ2-2): EAGVAQSPRYKIIEKRQSVAFWCNPISGHATLYWYQQILGQGPKLLIQFQNNGVVDDSQLPKDRFSAERLKGVDSTLKIQPAKLEDSAVYLCASSTPGLANTGELFFGEGSRLTVL.

This clonotype is identified as medium-sized from frequency. This chain links TRBV3-1 with TRBJ2-1. Per germline, CDR1 LGHDT and CDR2 YNNKEL (reference sequence). The CDR3 covers 15 residues. CDR3 in amino acids: CASSQIWTGLDEQFF.

Considering frequency, this clonotype is medium-sized. V usage is TRBV29-1 and J usage is TRBJ2-1; as DNA is missing, the TRBD2 call by TCRdb cannot be tested. This CDR3 spans 16 amino acids. Per germline, CDR1 SQVTM and CDR2 ANQGSEA. This CDR3 is CSVEVGLAALGNEQFF.

This clonotype ranks as medium-sized in terms of frequency. This chain uses TRBV5-1 with TRBJ2-1; TCRdb lists TRBD1, though no DNA is available to test this call. This CDR3 spans 16 amino acids. Germline V gives CDR1 SGHRS, CDR2 YFSETQ. The CDR3 sequence: CASSLGGGGAYNEQFF.

This clonotype ranks as medium-sized in terms of frequency. This chain uses TRBV12-3 or TRBV12-4 with TRBJ2-7; TCRdb calls TRBD1, which cannot be checked without DNA. CDR3 length equals 15 residues. The CDR3: CASSLTREGPYEQYF.

The rearrangement links TRBV13 to TRBJ2-3; checking the TCRdb D call of TRBD1 is not possible without DNA. In germline, CDR1 is PRHDT, CDR2 FYEKMQ (reference sequence). CDR3 size: 14 residues. The CDR3 spells CASSLRGRTDTQYF.

In terms of frequency, this clonotype is medium-sized. CDR3 amino acids: CSPGTGENTEAFF. This sequence joins TRBV29-1 and TRBJ1-1; checking the TCRdb D call of TRBD1 is not possible without DNA. Germline V gene sequence: CDR1 SQVTM, CDR2 ANQGSEA. This CDR3 contains 13 residues.

J is TRBJ2-1 and V is TRBV9; the D call from TCRdb, TRBD1, cannot be confirmed without DNA. The germline gives CDR1 SGDLS, CDR2 YYNGEE. The CDR3 spans 14 residues. The chain's CDR3 is CASSVGTSINEQFF.

The V gene is TRBV4-3, the J gene TRBJ2-3. The germline V gene has CDR1 LGHNA and CDR2 YSLEER. The CDR3 loop spans 13 amino acids. CDR3 sequence: CASSQAAADTQYF.

According to its frequency, this clonotype is medium-sized. This chain uses TRBV12-3 or TRBV12-4 with TRBJ2-2; TCRdb's D gene call, TRBD2, goes unchecked for lack of DNA. The CDR3 covers 12 residues. CDR3: CASSIAVGELFF.

V gene TRBV5-1 combines with J gene TRBJ1-2; the TCRdb D gene call, TRBD1, has no DNA to confirm it. Germline values: CDR1 SGHRS, CDR2 YFSETQ. This CDR3 has 16 residues. CDR3 loop: CASSSQSWTGEYGYTF.

CDR3 loop: CSVAGTGNTIYF. The gene calls are TRBV29-1 and TRBJ1-3; with no DNA, the TCRdb D assignment of TRBD1 cannot be verified. Looked up from germline, CDR1 is SQVTM and CDR2 is ANQGSEA. The CDR3 has 12 residues.

Its frequency marks this clonotype as medium-sized. This rearrangement joins TRBV27 to TRBJ2-1. The CDR3 runs to 14 residues. CDR1 is MNHEY, CDR2 SMNVEV, per germline (reference sequence). CDR3 residues: CASSYTGPYNEQFF.